What follows are 16 T cell receptor beta chains derived from one specimen sequenced in a study of CD8 T cells in ankylosing spondylitis. Broader study findings: What appeared characteristic of ankylosing spondylitis blood was a TCR beta motif of about eight highly homologous variants.

TCRdb processed the 5' RACE reads anew with MiXCR; each CDR3 protein has one entry. The sample consists of a few hundred thousand distinct CDR3 sequences, 15% to 20% of them appearing once. No antigen is known for these receptors. The sequenced material came from blood, either unsorted or a sorted T cell fraction (not recorded which). These receptors were taken from a male donor with ankylosing spondylitis.

The chain employs TRBV6-1 and TRBJ2-4, with D possibly called TRBD1 or TRBD2 (5 bases each). The CDR3 sequence is 13 residues long. V gave up 5 bases and J gave up 7 bases, with 12 bases separating them. The germline V gene has CDR1 MNHNS and CDR2 SASEGT. This CDR3 reads CASSRDGGNIQYF. Written as DNA, the CDR3 is TGTGCCAGCAGTAGGGACGGTGGGAACATTCAGTACTTC.

The chain joins TRBV11-2 to TRBJ2-1; 8 positions match TRBD1. The V gene end was trimmed by 3 bases and the J gene end by 0 bases; junction bases not matched to a gene: 10. Germline CDR1 and CDR2: SGHAT and FQNNGV. The CDR3 covers 18 residues. CDR3 DNA: TGTGCCAGCAGCTTCCCCGGGGACAGGTTAAGCTCCTACAATGAGCAGTTCTTC. Amino acids: CASSFPGDRLSSYNEQFF.

This chain connects TRBV7-9 to TRBJ1-2; a weak D match, TRBD1 (6 bases). CDR1 and CDR2 from the germline V gene are SEHNR and FQNEAQ (reference sequence). V was trimmed by 1 base and J by 4 bases, leaving 13 bases between them. The CDR3 loop spans 15 amino acids. Here the CDR3 reads CASSLGQGRPYGYTF. CDR3 nucleotides: TGTGCCAGCAGCTTAGGGCAGGGGCGCCCCTATGGCTACACCTTC.

The CDR3 nucleotides read TGCAGTGCTAGAGTTGGGGGGGTGGGCACCGGGGAGCTGTTTTTT. Translation: CSARVGGVGTGELFF. This sequence joins TRBV20-1 and TRBJ2-2; 7 positions match TRBD2. CDR1 is DFQATT and CDR2 is SNEGSKA in the germline V gene (reference sequence). This CDR3 region has 15 residues. Trimming took 1 base from V and 4 from J; bases not matched to a gene: 6.

This chain joins TRBV10-3 and TRBJ1-2; TRBD1 aligns across 9 bases. The CDR3 extends over 14 amino acids. The V segment lost 5 bases and the J segment 5 bases; nucleotides outside the gene matches: 6. Germline V gene data show CDR1 as ENHRY and CDR2 as SYGVKD. For the CDR3, the DNA is TGTGCCATCAGTCCGGATGGGACAGGGTATGGCTACACCTTC. It codes for CAISPDGTGYGYTF.

This clonotype turned up a few times. The chain has TRBV12-3 or TRBV12-4 and TRBJ1-2, with a possible D match to TRBD1 (5 bases). The CDR3 runs to 14 residues. Trimming left V 5 bases short and J 0 bases short, with 10 bases between. CDR3 amino acids: CASSPDSSNYGYTF. In DNA form, the CDR3 reads TGTGCCAGCAGTCCCGACAGTTCTAACTATGGCTACACCTTC.

The genes are TRBV11-2 and TRBJ2-2; 13 positions agree with TRBD2. Germline V gene data show CDR1 as SGHAT and CDR2 as FQNNGV. This CDR3 is 18 amino acids long. Losses at the gene ends were 5 bases for V and 4 bases for J; bases not matched to a gene: 10. The CDR3 reads CASSGWTSGGTGTGELFF. In nucleotides, the CDR3 is TGTGCCAGCAGCGGATGGACTAGCGGGGGTACAGGCACCGGGGAGCTGTTTTTT. Complete variable domain (other parts from reference TRBV11-2 and TRBJ2-2): EAGVAQSPRYKIIEKRQSVAFWCNPISGHATLYWYQQILGQGPKLLIQFQNNGVVDDSQLPKDRFSAERLKGVDSTLKIQPAKLEDSAVYLCASSGWTSGGTGTGELFFGEGSRLTVL.

The chain couples TRBV5-1 to TRBJ1-2; 8 nucleotides match TRBD1. Germline lookup yields CDR1 SGHRS and CDR2 YFSETQ. V lost 3 bases to trimming and J lost 4 bases; unmatched junction nucleotides: 11. There are 16 residues in the CDR3. The CDR3 reads CASSSSGQGGGYGYTF. CDR3 sequence (DNA): TGCGCCAGCAGCTCAAGTGGACAGGGCGGGGGCTATGGCTACACCTTC.

The J gene is TRBJ2-7, the V gene TRBV24-1; possibly TRBD1 or TRBD2 for D (5 bases each). The V end was cut by 10 bases, the J end by 2 bases, with 14 bases between. Germline V gene lookup returns CDR1 KGHDR and CDR2 SFDVKD. CDR3 size: 13 residues. The CDR3 loop reads CATAERGTYEQYF. As DNA, the CDR3 is TGTGCCACAGCAGAACGGGGCACCTACGAGCAGTACTTC.

The rearrangement links TRBV7-2 to TRBJ2-3; the D is unclear. Trimming pared 2 bases from V and 5 bases from J, leaving 11 bases between. CDR3 length: 14 amino acids. Germline V gene lookup returns CDR1 SGHTA and CDR2 FQGNSA. The chain's CDR3 is CASSLSWAIDTQYF. CDR3 sequence (DNA): TGTGCCAGCAGCTTATCGTGGGCAATAGATACGCAGTATTTT. The whole variable domain, remainder taken from reference TRBV7-2 and TRBJ2-3, is GAGVSQSPSNKVTEKGKDVELRCDPISGHTALYWYRQSLGQGLEFLIYFQGNSAPDKSGLPSDRFSAERTGGSVSTLTIQRTQQEDSAVYLCASSLSWAIDTQYFGPGTRLTVL.

This clonotype showed up just a few times. The chain links TRBV4-2 to TRBJ2-1, with TRBD1 as a possible D gene (5 bases). The CDR3 length is 18 residues. The germline V and J ends were trimmed by 1 base and 2 bases, with 18 bases remaining between them. The germline gives CDR1 LGHNA, CDR2 YNFKEQ. The CDR3 DNA sequence: TGTGCCAGCAGCCAAGTCATAATTGGGGCGGAAACCTACAATGAGCAGTTCTTC. Its translation is CASSQVIIGAETYNEQFF.

This clonotype has just a few counts. The V and J genes are TRBV5-1 and TRBJ1-1; D is uncertain. The germline V and J ends were trimmed by 0 bases and 5 bases, with 14 bases remaining between them. The CDR3 contains 15 residues. CDR1 and CDR2 from the germline V gene are SGHRS and YFSETQ. CDR3 DNA: TGCGCCAGCAGCTTGGAGGAGGGTGTGAGTACTGAAGCTTTCTTT. Amino acids: CASSLEEGVSTEAFF.

The chain joins TRBV6-5 to TRBJ2-1; TRBD1 aligns across 7 bases. The CDR3 consists of 17 residues. Per the germline V gene, CDR1 is MNHEY and CDR2 is SVGAGI. V shed 2 bases, J shed 1 base, and the junction held 8 bases outside the gene matches. CDR3 DNA sequence: TGTGCCAGCAGTTACACTACCGGGACAGCATCCTACAATGAGCAGTTCTTC. It specifies CASSYTTGTASYNEQFF.

This clonotype was recorded a few times. This sequence joins TRBV18 and TRBJ1-3; no definite D call. Trimming took off 6 bases at V and 6 bases at J, with 12 bases between the two ends. Looked up from germline, CDR1 is KGHSH and CDR2 is LQKENI. The length of the CDR3 is 13 residues. The CDR3 sequence: CASSAGQLNTIYF. CDR3 coding DNA: TGTGCCAGCTCGGCCGGGCAGTTAAACACCATATATTTT.

This clonotype was counted only a few times. The J gene is TRBJ1-2, the V gene TRBV11-1; no clear D. The ends were cut back, 4 bases at V and 3 bases at J, with 18 bases in the middle. Germline V gene sequence: CDR1 SGHAT, CDR2 FQDESV (reference sequence). This CDR3 comprises 16 residues. The CDR3 nucleotides read TGTGCCAGCAGCTCAACCCATCAAGAGACCGACTATGGCTACACCTTC. This codes for CASSSTHQETDYGYTF.

The rearrangement joins TRBV12-3 or TRBV12-4 to TRBJ1-1; D unresolved. CDR3 length equals 14 residues. Trimming took 4 bases from V and 5 from J, leaving 14 bases between them. The CDR3 loop reads CASSYTGLGTEAFF. CDR3 nucleotides: TGTGCCAGCAGTTACACGGGCCTCGGGACTGAAGCTTTCTTT.